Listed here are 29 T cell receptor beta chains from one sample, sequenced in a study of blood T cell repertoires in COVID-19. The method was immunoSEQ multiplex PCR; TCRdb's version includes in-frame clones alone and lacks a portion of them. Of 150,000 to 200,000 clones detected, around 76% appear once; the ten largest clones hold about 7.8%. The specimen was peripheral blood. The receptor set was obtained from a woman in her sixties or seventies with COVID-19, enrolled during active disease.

DNA for the CDR3: TGTGCCAGCAGGTTTGGGGGGGCCAACGAGCAGTACTTC. Its translation: CASRFGGANEQYF. The chain recombines TRBV5-5 with TRBJ2-7; weak D call: TRBD2 (7 bases). CDR1 is SGHKS and CDR2 is YYEKEE in the germline V gene (reference sequence). V lost 5 bases, J lost 5 bases, and 14 bases lay in between. The CDR3 runs to 13 residues.

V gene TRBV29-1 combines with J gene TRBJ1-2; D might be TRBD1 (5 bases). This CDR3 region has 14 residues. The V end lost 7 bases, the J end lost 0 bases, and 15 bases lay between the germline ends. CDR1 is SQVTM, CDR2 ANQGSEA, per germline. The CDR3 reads CSALGRGANYGYTF. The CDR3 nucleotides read TGCAGCGCCCTGGGGCGGGGAGCTAACTATGGCTACACCTTC.

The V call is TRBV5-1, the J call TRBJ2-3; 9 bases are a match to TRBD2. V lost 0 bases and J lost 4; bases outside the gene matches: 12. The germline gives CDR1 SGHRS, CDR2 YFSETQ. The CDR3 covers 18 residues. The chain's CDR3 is CASSLVAGGPKSADTQYF. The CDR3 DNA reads TGCGCCAGCAGCTTGGTTGCGGGGGGGCCCAAATCCGCAGATACGCAGTATTTT. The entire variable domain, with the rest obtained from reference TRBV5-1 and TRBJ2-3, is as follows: KAGVTQTPRYLIKTRGQQVTLSCSPISGHRSVSWYQQTPGQGLQFLFEYFSETQRNKGNFPGRFSGRQFSNSRSEMNVSTLELGDSALYLCASSLVAGGPKSADTQYFGPGTRLTVL.

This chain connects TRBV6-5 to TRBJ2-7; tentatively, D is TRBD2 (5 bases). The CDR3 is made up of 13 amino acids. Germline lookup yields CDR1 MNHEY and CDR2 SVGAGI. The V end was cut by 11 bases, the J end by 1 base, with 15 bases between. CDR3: CAGSFSASYEQYF. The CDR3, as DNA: TGTGCCGGCTCCTTTAGCGCATCCTACGAGCAGTACTTC.

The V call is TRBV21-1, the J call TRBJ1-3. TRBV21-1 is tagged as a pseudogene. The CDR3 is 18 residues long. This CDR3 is CARFRGPWRGEGGNTIYF. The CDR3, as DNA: TGTGCCCGTTTCAGAGGACCATGGCGGGGAGAAGGTGGAAACACCATATATTTT.

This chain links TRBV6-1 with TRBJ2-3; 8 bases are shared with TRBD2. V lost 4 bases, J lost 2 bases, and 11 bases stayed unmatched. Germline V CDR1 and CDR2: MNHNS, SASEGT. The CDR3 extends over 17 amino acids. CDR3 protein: CASSVGGAGGHTDTQYF. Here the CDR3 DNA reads TGTGCCAGCAGTGTAGGAGGGGCGGGGGGCCACACAGATACGCAGTATTTT.

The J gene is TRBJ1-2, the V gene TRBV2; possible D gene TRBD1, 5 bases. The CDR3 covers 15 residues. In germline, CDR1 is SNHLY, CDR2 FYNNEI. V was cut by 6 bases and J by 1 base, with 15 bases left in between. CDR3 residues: CASRRDGQGNYGYTF. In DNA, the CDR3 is TGTGCCAGCAGGCGGGACGGTCAGGGTAACTATGGCTACACCTTC. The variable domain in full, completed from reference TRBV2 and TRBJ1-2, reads EPEVTQTPSHQVTQMGQEVILRCVPISNHLYFYWYRQILGQKVEFLVSFYNNEISEKSEIFDDQFSVERPDGSNFTLKIRSTKLEDSAMYFCASRRDGQGNYGYTFGSGTRLTVV.

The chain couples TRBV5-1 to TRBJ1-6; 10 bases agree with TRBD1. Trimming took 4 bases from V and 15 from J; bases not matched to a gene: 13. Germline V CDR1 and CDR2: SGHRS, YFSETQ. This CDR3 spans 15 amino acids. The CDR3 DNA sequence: TGCGCCAGCAGCGGACCGGGACAGGGGATGAGTTACCTCCACTTT. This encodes CASSGPGQGMSYLHF. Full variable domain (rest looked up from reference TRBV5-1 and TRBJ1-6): KAGVTQTPRYLIKTRGQQVTLSCSPISGHRSVSWYQQTPGQGLQFLFEYFSETQRNKGNFPGRFSGRQFSNSRSEMNVSTLELGDSALYLCASSGPGQGMSYLHFGNGTRLTVT.

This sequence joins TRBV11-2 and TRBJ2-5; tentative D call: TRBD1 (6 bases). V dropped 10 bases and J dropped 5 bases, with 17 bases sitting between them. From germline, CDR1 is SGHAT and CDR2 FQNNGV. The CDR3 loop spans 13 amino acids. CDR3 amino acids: CATTPGAGETQYF. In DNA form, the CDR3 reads TGTGCCACAACACCAGGGGCCGGGGAGACCCAGTACTTC.

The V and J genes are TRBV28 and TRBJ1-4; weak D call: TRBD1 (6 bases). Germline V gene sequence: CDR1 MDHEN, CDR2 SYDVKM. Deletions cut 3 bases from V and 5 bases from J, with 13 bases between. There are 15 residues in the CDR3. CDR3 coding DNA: TGTGCCAGCAGTTTGTTGGGGACATTGAATGAAAAACTGTTTTTT. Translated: CASSLLGTLNEKLFF.

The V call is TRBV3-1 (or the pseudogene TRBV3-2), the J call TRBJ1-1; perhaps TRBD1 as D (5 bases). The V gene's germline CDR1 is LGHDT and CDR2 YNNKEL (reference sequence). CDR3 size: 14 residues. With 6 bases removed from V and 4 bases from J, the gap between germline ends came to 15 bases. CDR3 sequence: CASRTGGDFTEAFF. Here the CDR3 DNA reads TGTGCCAGCAGGACCGGAGGGGATTTCACTGAAGCTTTCTTT.

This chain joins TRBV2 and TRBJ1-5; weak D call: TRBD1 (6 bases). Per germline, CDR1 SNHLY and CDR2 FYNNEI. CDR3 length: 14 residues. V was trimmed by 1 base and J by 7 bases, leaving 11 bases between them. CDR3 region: CASSEVRGGQPQHF. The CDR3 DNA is TGTGCCAGCAGTGAAGTGCGGGGGGGCCAGCCCCAGCATTTT.

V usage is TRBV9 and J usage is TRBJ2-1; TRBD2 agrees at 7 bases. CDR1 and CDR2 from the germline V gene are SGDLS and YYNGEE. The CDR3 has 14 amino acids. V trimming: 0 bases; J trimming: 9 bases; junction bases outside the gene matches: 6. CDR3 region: CASSVDPGGFEQFF. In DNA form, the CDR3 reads TGTGCCAGCAGCGTAGACCCCGGGGGGTTTGAGCAGTTCTTC. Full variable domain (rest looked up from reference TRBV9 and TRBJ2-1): DSGVTQTPKHLITATGQRVTLRCSPRSGDLSVYWYQQSLDQGLQFLIQYYNGEERAKGNILERFSAQQFPDLHSELNLSSLELGDSALYFCASSVDPGGFEQFFGPGTRLTVL.

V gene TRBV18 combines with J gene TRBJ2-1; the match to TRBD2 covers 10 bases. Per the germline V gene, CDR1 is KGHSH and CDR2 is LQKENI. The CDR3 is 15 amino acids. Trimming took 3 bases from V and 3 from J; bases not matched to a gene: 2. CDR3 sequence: CASSPKRGGYNEQFF. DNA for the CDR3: TGTGCCAGCTCACCCAAGCGGGGGGGCTACAATGAGCAGTTCTTC.

CDR3 in DNA: TGCAGCGTTGGACAGGTTACTTGGTATGGCTACACCTTC. Translating gives CSVGQVTWYGYTF. This chain links TRBV29-1 with TRBJ1-2; tentative D call: TRBD1 (6 bases). Germline CDR1 and CDR2: SQVTM and ANQGSEA. This CDR3 has 13 amino acids. Trimming pared 4 bases from V and 5 bases from J, leaving 14 bases between.

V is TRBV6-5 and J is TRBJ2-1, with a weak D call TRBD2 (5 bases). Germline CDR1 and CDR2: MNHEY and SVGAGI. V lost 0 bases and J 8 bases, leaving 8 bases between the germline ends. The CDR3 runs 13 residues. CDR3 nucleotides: TGTGCCAGCAGTTACTCGACGGGGTATGAGCAGTTCTTC. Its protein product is CASSYSTGYEQFF.

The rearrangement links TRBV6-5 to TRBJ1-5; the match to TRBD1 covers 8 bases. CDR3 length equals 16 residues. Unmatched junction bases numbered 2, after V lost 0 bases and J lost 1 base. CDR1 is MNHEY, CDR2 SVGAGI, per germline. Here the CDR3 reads CASSYSYRGSNQPQHF. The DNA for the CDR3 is TGTGCCAGCAGTTACTCGTACAGGGGGAGCAATCAGCCCCAGCATTTT.

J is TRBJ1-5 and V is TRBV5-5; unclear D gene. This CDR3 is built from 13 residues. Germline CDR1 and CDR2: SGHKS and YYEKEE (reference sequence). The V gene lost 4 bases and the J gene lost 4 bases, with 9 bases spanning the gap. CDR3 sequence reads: CASSMERNQPQHF. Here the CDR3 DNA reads TGTGCCAGCAGCATGGAGCGGAATCAGCCCCAGCATTTT.

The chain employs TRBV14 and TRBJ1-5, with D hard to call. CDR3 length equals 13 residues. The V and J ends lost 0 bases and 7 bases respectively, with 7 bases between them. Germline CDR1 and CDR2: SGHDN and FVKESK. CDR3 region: CASSQDSVQPQHF. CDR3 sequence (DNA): TGTGCCAGCAGCCAAGATTCCGTACAGCCCCAGCATTTT.

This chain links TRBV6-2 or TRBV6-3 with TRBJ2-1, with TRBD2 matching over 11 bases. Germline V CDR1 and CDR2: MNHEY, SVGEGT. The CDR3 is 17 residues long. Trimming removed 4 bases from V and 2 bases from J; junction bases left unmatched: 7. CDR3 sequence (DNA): TGTGCCAGCAGTTCCCTGGGACTAGCGGTTACCTACAATGAGCAGTTCTTC. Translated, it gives CASSSLGLAVTYNEQFF.

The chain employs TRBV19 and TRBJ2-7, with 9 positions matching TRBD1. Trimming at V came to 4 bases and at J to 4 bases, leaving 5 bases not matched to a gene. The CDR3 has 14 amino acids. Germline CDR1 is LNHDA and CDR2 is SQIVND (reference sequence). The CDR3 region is CASSTGTGRYEQYF. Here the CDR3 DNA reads TGTGCCAGTAGTACCGGGACAGGGAGATACGAGCAGTACTTC. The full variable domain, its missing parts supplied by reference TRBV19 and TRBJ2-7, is DGGITQSPKYLFRKEGQNVTLSCEQNLNHDAMYWYRQDPGQGLRLIYYSQIVNDFQKGDIAEGYSVSREKKESFPLTVTSAQKNPTAFYLCASSTGTGRYEQYFGPGTRLTVT.

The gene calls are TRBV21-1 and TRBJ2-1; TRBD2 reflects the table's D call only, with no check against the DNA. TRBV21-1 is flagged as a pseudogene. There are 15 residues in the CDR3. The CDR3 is CASSKVLAGGDEQFF. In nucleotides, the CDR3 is TGTGCCAGCAGCAAAGTCCTAGCGGGGGGGGATGAGCAGTTCTTC.

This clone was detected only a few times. CDR3 amino acids: CASSLDSRGAFF. The CDR3, as DNA: TGTGCCAGCAGCTTGGACTCTCGTGGAGCTTTCTTT. The chain is built from TRBV5-4 and TRBJ1-1; D is ambiguous. V shed 0 bases and J shed 10 bases, with 10 bases lying between them. The CDR3 runs 12 residues. Germline CDR1 is SGHNT and CDR2 is YYREEE (reference sequence). Complete variable domain (other parts from reference TRBV5-4 and TRBJ1-1): ETGVTQSPTHLIKTRGQQVTLRCSSQSGHNTVSWYQQALGQGPQFIFQYYREEENGRGNFPPRFSGLQFPNYSSELNVNALELDDSALYLCASSLDSRGAFFGQGTRLTVV.

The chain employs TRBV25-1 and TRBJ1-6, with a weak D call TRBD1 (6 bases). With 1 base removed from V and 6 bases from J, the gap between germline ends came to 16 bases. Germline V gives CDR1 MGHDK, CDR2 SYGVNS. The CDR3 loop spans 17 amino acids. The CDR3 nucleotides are TGTGCCAGCAGTGAATTGAAAGGGGGTAATTCTAATTCACCCCTCCACTTT. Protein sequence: CASSELKGGNSNSPLHF.

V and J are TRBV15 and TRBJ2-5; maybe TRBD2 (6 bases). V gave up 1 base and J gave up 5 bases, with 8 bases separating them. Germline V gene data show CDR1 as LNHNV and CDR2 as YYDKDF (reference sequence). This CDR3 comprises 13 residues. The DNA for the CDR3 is TGTGCCACCAGCAGAGTAGGGAGGGAGACCCAGTACTTC. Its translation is CATSRVGRETQYF. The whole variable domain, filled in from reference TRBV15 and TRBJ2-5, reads DAMVIQNPRYQVTQFGKPVTLSCSQTLNHNVMYWYQQKSSQAPKLLFHYYDKDFNNEADTPDNFQSRRPNTSFCFLDIRSPGLGDTAMYLCATSRVGRETQYFGPGTRLLVL.

CDR3 nucleotides: TGTGCCAGCAGCCGGACTAGCGGGGGGCTTGGGCAGTTCTTC. This sequence encodes CASSRTSGGLGQFF. The chain links TRBV3-1 (or the pseudogene TRBV3-2) to TRBJ2-1; 14 bases map to TRBD2. The CDR3 runs 14 residues. Germline V gene sequence: CDR1 LGHDT, CDR2 YNNKEL (reference sequence). The trim removed 4 bases at V and 12 bases at J, leaving 5 bases unmatched.

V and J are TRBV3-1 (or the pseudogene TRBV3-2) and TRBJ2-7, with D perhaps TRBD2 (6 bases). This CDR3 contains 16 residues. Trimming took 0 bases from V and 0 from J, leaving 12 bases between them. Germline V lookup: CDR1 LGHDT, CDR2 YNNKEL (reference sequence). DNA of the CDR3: TGTGCCAGCAGCCAAGAGTTTAGCGGAGCCTCCTACGAGCAGTACTTC. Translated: CASSQEFSGASYEQYF.

Here the CDR3 reads CAGQNSYEQYF. The CDR3 DNA reads TGTGCCGGACAGAACAGCTACGAGCAGTACTTC. The chain recombines TRBV7-9 with TRBJ2-7; D might be TRBD1 (6 bases). The germline CDR1 and CDR2 sequences are SEHNR and FQNEAQ (reference sequence). Trimming shortened V by 11 bases and J by 3 bases, and 11 bases separated the two germline ends. The CDR3 covers 11 residues.

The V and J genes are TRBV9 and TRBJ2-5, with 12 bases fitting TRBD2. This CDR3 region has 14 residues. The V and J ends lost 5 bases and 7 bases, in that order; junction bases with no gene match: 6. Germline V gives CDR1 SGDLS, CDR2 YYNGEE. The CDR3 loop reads CASSEGLAGTTQYF. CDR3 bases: TGTGCCAGCAGTGAGGGACTAGCGGGCACGACCCAGTACTTC.